The 23 T cell receptor beta chains listed next were all sequenced from one sample in a study of Graves' ophthalmopathy and Graves' hyperthyroidism. Amplification of TCR beta CDR3 regions used RNA transcripts. HTBI primers were employed in first-round RT-PCR, then a second-round multiplex PCR followed. One entry per CDR3 protein results from TCRdb running MiXCR on the multiplex PCR reads. The profile shows approximately 1.2 million distinct CDR3 sequences, 35% to 40% of them singletons. Sequenced: peripheral blood or thyroid tissue (not recorded which). The receptors here all came from an adult man with Graves' hyperthyroidism.

This clonotype has just one count. This may arise from a read error, as a much more abundant clone is one base away. The gene calls are TRBV5-6 and TRBJ1-5; 8 bases line up with TRBD1. Germline CDR1 is SGHDT and CDR2 is YYEEEE. This CDR3 has 18 amino acids. CDR3 sequence: CASGLGGQVRSSNQPQHF. For the CDR3, the DNA is TGTGCCAGCGGCTTGGGGGGACAGGTTCGGTCGAGCAATCAGCCCCAGCATTTT.

This clonotype occurred many times. The V call is TRBV4-1, the J call TRBJ1-6; D is unresolved. This CDR3 spans 16 amino acids. Looked up from germline, CDR1 is MGHRA and CDR2 is YSYEKL. V was trimmed by 3 bases and J by 6 bases, leaving 15 bases between them. The CDR3 coding sequence is TGCGCCAGCAGCCAGCGGGTCAAGCTTATTAATTCACCCCTCCACTTT. Translated: CASSQRVKLINSPLHF.

This chain connects TRBV5-1 to TRBJ2-5; 12 nucleotides align to TRBD1. V lost 9 bases and J lost 4; bases outside the gene matches: 10. This CDR3 comprises 15 residues. In germline, CDR1 is SGHRS, CDR2 YFSETQ. The CDR3 here is CATQAGTGGRETQYF. In nucleotides, the CDR3 is TGCGCCACCCAAGCCGGGACAGGGGGCCGAGAGACCCAGTACTTC.

For this clonotype: A much more abundant neighbour one base away suggests this may be a read error. CDR3 in DNA: TGCAGTGCTACCGCGGGACAGGGAGTCGAGACCCAGTACTTC. The encoded protein is CSATAGQGVETQYF. The rearrangement uses TRBV20-1 and TRBJ2-5, with 9 nucleotides matching TRBD1. CDR1 is DFQATT and CDR2 is SNEGSKA in the germline V gene (reference sequence). CDR3 length: 14 amino acids. The V gene end was trimmed by 4 bases and the J gene end by 5 bases; junction bases not matched to a gene: 8.

This clonotype was counted many times. The chain combines TRBV14 with TRBJ1-2; a weak D match, TRBD1 (5 bases). The germline gives CDR1 SGHDN, CDR2 FVKESK. V was cut by 0 bases and J by 6 bases, with 20 bases left in between. This CDR3 is built from 17 residues. The CDR3 region is CASSQDIVPGEPHGYTF. The CDR3 nucleotides read TGTGCCAGCAGCCAAGATATCGTGCCGGGGGAGCCTCATGGCTACACCTTC.

This clonotype occurred once. The chain uses TRBV7-9 and TRBJ2-7, with TRBD1 matching 8 bases. V gave up 9 bases and J gave up 3 bases; unmatched junction bases: 13. CDR1 SEHNR and CDR2 FQNEAQ come from the germline V gene (reference sequence). The CDR3 extends over 15 amino acids. The CDR3 DNA sequence: TGTGCCAGTGGGACCCACCCGGGACAGGACTACGAGCAGTACTTC. This sequence encodes CASGTHPGQDYEQYF.

This clonotype was detected many times. V usage is TRBV12-3 or TRBV12-4 and J usage is TRBJ1-1; the D is unclear. Trimming shortened V by 6 bases and J by 3 bases, and 14 bases separated the two germline ends. The CDR3 has 14 amino acids. DNA of the CDR3: TGTGCCAGCAGCCTCACAGAGAGGGACACTGAAGCTTTCTTT. Amino acids: CASSLTERDTEAFF.

On this clonotype: This may come from a read error, since a much larger clone is one base off. The J gene is TRBJ2-7, the V gene TRBV27; possibly TRBD1 for D (6 bases). Germline V CDR1 and CDR2: MNHEY, SMNVEV (reference sequence). Trimming pared 10 bases from V and 7 bases from J, leaving 26 bases between. The CDR3 consists of 15 residues. The CDR3 DNA is TGTGCCATCAGCCCTCCAGGGGCCCCCTCGGGAGAGCAGTACTTC. Translating it yields CAISPPGAPSGEQYF.

The chain links TRBV7-8 to TRBJ2-7; possible D gene TRBD2, 5 bases. Between the trimmed V and J ends, which lost 1 base and 6 bases, there was a span of 19 bases. The CDR3 totals 16 residues. From germline, CDR1 is SGHVS and CDR2 FQNEAQ. CDR3 in amino acids: CASSLGRSSPRSEQYF. The DNA of the CDR3 is TGTGCCAGCAGCTTAGGGCGTTCTAGCCCTCGATCCGAGCAGTACTTC.

This clonotype was picked up many times. The J gene is TRBJ1-5, the V gene TRBV19, with D unclear. The V gene's germline CDR1 is LNHDA and CDR2 SQIVND (reference sequence). The CDR3 runs to 14 residues. Trimming took off 5 bases at V and 0 bases at J, with 8 bases between the two ends. The CDR3, as DNA: TGTGCCAGTAGTGGGTATTATAGCAATCAGCCCCAGCATTTT. It codes for CASSGYYSNQPQHF.

The genes are TRBV9 and TRBJ1-2; 7 nucleotides line up with TRBD1. CDR3 length: 14 residues. Germline CDR1 and CDR2: SGDLS and YYNGEE. V shed 4 bases, J shed 6 bases, and the junction held 9 bases outside the gene matches. The CDR3 spells CASSPFLTGDGYTF. The CDR3 DNA sequence: TGTGCCAGCAGCCCCTTTCTCACAGGGGATGGCTACACCTTC. The whole variable domain, remainder taken from reference TRBV9 and TRBJ1-2, is DSGVTQTPKHLITATGQRVTLRCSPRSGDLSVYWYQQSLDQGLQFLIQYYNGEERAKGNILERFSAQQFPDLHSELNLSSLELGDSALYFCASSPFLTGDGYTFGSGTRLTVV.

Many counts were recorded for this clonotype. The chain joins TRBV29-1 to TRBJ2-2; 7 bases are shared with TRBD1. The J segment lost 0 bases and the V segment lost 6 bases, leaving 10 bases of the junction unmatched. Germline V lookup: CDR1 SQVTM, CDR2 ANQGSEA. CDR3 size: 16 residues. The CDR3 DNA reads as TGCAGCGTCGCCGATGGGCAGGGGGCGAACACCGGGGAGCTGTTTTTT. This encodes CSVADGQGANTGELFF.

Ten or more counts support this clonotype. This chain connects TRBV20-1 to TRBJ2-7, with 7 bases that match TRBD2. Germline CDR1 is DFQATT and CDR2 is SNEGSKA (reference sequence). The CDR3 consists of 13 residues. V trimming: 5 bases; J trimming: 3 bases; junction bases outside the gene matches: 7. The CDR3 protein is CSAPRPSGYEQYF. The CDR3 DNA is TGCAGTGCTCCCCGTCCTAGCGGCTACGAGCAGTACTTC.

V gene TRBV2 combines with J gene TRBJ1-5; a weak D match, TRBD1 (5 bases). The CDR3 has 18 amino acids. CDR1 and CDR2 from the germline V gene are SNHLY and FYNNEI. V was cut by 1 base and J by 4 bases, with 20 bases left in between. In nucleotides, the CDR3 is TGTGCCAGCAGTGAAGACTTTGACGTCGGGGCGCAGAATCAGCCCCAGCATTTT. It codes for CASSEDFDVGAQNQPQHF. Filled out from reference TRBV2 and TRBJ1-5, the complete variable domain reads EPEVTQTPSHQVTQMGQEVILRCVPISNHLYFYWYRQILGQKVEFLVSFYNNEISEKSEIFDDQFSVERPDGSNFTLKIRSTKLEDSAMYFCASSEDFDVGAQNQPQHFGDGTRLSIL.

The chain employs TRBV7-8 and TRBJ2-5; maybe TRBD2 (5 bases). V was cut by 7 bases and J by 5 bases, with 14 bases left in between. CDR3 length: 13 residues. Germline V gene lookup returns CDR1 SGHVS and CDR2 FQNEAQ. CDR3 DNA sequence: TGTGCCAGCATCGAGGGCGGGTGGGAGACCCAGTACTTC. Its translation: CASIEGGWETQYF.

This clonotype was seen once. The chain links TRBV10-2 to TRBJ2-7; 13 nucleotides line up with TRBD2. V shed 4 bases and J 8 bases; nucleotides not matched to a gene: 5. From germline, CDR1 is WSHSY and CDR2 SAAADI. This CDR3 has 14 amino acids. CDR3 region: CASSAGLAGVQQYF. CDR3 DNA sequence: TGCGCCAGCAGTGCCGGACTAGCGGGAGTCCAGCAGTACTTC.

Ten or more counts support this clonotype. This chain uses TRBV5-1 with TRBJ2-7, with TRBD2 matching 7 bases. CDR3 length equals 15 residues. CDR1 and CDR2 (germline): SGHRS, YFSETQ. V was clipped by 3 bases and J by 2 bases; unmatched bases: 8. CDR3: CASSSPGGGPYEQYF. Here the CDR3 DNA reads TGCGCCAGCAGCTCCCCGGGAGGAGGTCCCTACGAGCAGTACTTC.

This clonotype was counted once. The J gene is TRBJ2-2, the V gene TRBV7-2; maybe TRBD1 (6 bases). Per germline, CDR1 SGHTA and CDR2 FQGNSA. The length of the CDR3 is 15 residues. The V gene lost 7 bases and the J gene lost 2 bases, with 14 bases spanning the gap. This chain's CDR3 is CASKRVGGNTGELFF. CDR3 in DNA: TGTGCCAGCAAGAGGGTAGGGGGTAACACCGGGGAGCTGTTTTTT.

Written as DNA, the CDR3 is TGTGCCACCAGTGAGTGGGAGTACGGGGAGCTGTTTTTT. Translated: CATSEWEYGELFF. V is TRBV24-1 and J is TRBJ2-2; maybe TRBD2 (5 bases). Germline lookup yields CDR1 KGHDR and CDR2 SFDVKD. V was clipped by 4 bases and J by 7 bases, with 9 bases between them. The CDR3 runs to 13 residues.

This clonotype was seen at least ten times. CDR3 nucleotide sequence: TGTGCCAGTGGCCAGGGGTATCCCGGGGAGCTGTTTTTT. Translating it yields CASGQGYPGELFF. The rearrangement uses TRBV19 and TRBJ2-2, with a tentative D call TRBD1 (6 bases). Looked up from germline, CDR1 is LNHDA and CDR2 is SQIVND (reference sequence). The CDR3 consists of 13 residues. Trimming stripped 8 bases from V and 6 bases from J, with 13 bases between.

The chain combines TRBV28 with TRBJ2-6; D not certain. The germline gives CDR1 MDHEN, CDR2 SYDVKM. CDR3 size: 15 residues. Trimming stripped 4 bases from V and 0 bases from J, with 7 bases between. In nucleotides, the CDR3 is TGTGCCAGCAGTTGGACGAACTCTGGGGCCAACGTCCTGACTTTC. This sequence encodes CASSWTNSGANVLTF.

The chain is built from TRBV20-1 and TRBJ2-2, with D perhaps matching TRBD1 (8 bases). Germline lookup yields CDR1 DFQATT and CDR2 SNEGSKA (reference sequence). The length of the CDR3 is 14 residues. Trimming took 3 bases from V and 7 from J, leaving 15 bases between them. CDR3 sequence (DNA): TGCAGTGCTAGGGTCACAGGGGGGGGCGGGGAGCTGTTTTTT. This sequence encodes CSARVTGGGGELFF.

V and J are TRBV29-1 and TRBJ2-2, with D uncertain. The CDR3 covers 10 residues. Germline V gene lookup returns CDR1 SQVTM and CDR2 ANQGSEA. Trimming removed 7 bases at V and 7 bases at J, with 7 bases between. The CDR3: CSAINGELFF. The CDR3 nucleotides are TGCAGCGCCATAAACGGGGAGCTGTTTTTT.